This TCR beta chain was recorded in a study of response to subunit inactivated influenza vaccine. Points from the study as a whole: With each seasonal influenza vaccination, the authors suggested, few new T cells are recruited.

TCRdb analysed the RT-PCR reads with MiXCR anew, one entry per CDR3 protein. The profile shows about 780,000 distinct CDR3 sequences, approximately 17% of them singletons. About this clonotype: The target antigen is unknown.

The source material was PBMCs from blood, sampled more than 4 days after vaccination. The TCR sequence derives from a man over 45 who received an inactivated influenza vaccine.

CDR3 residues: CASSETSGRGNTQYF. DNA of the CDR3: TGTGCCAGCAGCGAGACTAGCGGGAGGGGGAATACGCAGTATTTT. The V gene is TRBV2, the J gene TRBJ2-3; 14 positions agree with TRBD2. Per the germline V gene, CDR1 is SNHLY and CDR2 is FYNNEI. J was trimmed by 7 bases and V by 6 bases; bases with no gene match: 6. This CDR3 is built from 15 residues. The whole variable domain, remainder taken from reference TRBV2 and TRBJ2-3, is EPEVTQTPSHQVTQMGQEVILRCVPISNHLYFYWYRQILGQKVEFLVSFYNNEISEKSEIFDDQFSVERPDGSNFTLKIRSTKLEDSAMYFCASSETSGRGNTQYFGPGTRLTVL.